This T cell receptor beta chain was sequenced during a study of shared clonotypes between healthy human individuals. General study findings and limits: Larger richness was generally estimated for naive than memory subsets.

Investigators divided CD4+ cells into CD45RA+ naive and CD45RA-negative memory subsets. As concerns this clone: Its antigen is not identified.

Using immunoSEQ multiplex PCR, the repertoire was profiled, and TCRdb retains in-frame clones only, with some absent. The sample yields some 2.3 million clones, over 90% seen once. The length of the CDR3 is 15 residues. Germline CDR1 reads WNHNN; CDR2 reads SYGVQD (reference sequence). V was cut by 2 bases and J by 0 bases, with 9 bases left in between. Sequenced material: naive CD4+ T cells from PBMCs. The subset was: CD45RA+ positively selected. The V call is TRBV10-1, the J call TRBJ2-3; D not certain. The receptor was isolated from a man aged 18 to 30 in good health. Some clones in this sample may be carry-over from other donors' samples. The CDR3 DNA reads as TGCGCCAGCAGTGAGGATGCGGCTAGCACAGATACGCAGTATTTT. It specifies CASSEDAASTDTQYF.